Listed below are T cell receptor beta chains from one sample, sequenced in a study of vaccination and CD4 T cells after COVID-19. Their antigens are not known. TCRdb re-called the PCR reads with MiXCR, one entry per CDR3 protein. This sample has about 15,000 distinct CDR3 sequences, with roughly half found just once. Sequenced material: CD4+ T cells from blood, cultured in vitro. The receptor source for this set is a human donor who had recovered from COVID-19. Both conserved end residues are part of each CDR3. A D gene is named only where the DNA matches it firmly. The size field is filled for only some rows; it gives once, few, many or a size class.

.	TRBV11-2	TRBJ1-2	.	CASSSYEGGGYTF	TGTGCCAGCAGCTCCTACGAAGGCGGTGGCTACACCTTC
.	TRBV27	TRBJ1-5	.	CASSSRQLSNQPQHF	TGTGCCAGCAGTTCCCGACAGCTTAGCAATCAGCCCCAGCATTTT
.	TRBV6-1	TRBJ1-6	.	CASSISYNSPLHF	TGTGCCAGCAGCATCTCCTATAATTCACCCCTCCACTTT
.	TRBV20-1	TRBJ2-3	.	CSAPSAVSTDTQYF	TGCAGTGCCCCGTCGGCCGTTAGCACAGATACGCAGTATTTT
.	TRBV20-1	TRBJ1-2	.	CSARDGGRGGYTF	TGCAGTGCCCGGGACGGGGGAAGGGGGGGCTACACCTTC
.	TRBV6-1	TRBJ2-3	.	CASSRPPRGTDTQYF	TGTGCCAGCAGCCGTCCCCCTAGGGGCACAGATACGCAGTATTTT
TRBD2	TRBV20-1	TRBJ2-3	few	CSARTPGGAGGDTQYF	TGCAGTGCTAGAACCCCGGGGGGAGCGGGGGGAGATACGCAGTATTTT
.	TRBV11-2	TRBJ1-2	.	CASSLLRGGKVEDYGYTF	TGTGCCAGCAGCTTACTAAGAGGGGGAAAAGTTGAGGACTATGGCTACACCTTC
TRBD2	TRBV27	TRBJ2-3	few	CASSLSLGLAGGQEDTQYF	TGTGCCAGCAGTTTATCCCTGGGACTAGCGGGAGGGCAGGAAGATACGCAGTATTTT
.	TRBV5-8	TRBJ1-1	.	CASSLSGRNTEAFF	TGTGCCAGCAGCTTGTCAGGACGGAACACTGAAGCTTTCTTT
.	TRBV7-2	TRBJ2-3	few	CASSQPMAASTDTQYF	TGTGCCAGCAGCCAGCCGATGGCGGCGAGCACAGATACGCAGTATTTT
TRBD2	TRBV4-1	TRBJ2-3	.	CASSQTPGGSYDTQYF	TGCGCCAGCAGCCAAACGCCGGGGGGGTCGTATGATACGCAGTATTTT
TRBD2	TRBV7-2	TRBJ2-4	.	CASSSRPPGLAGGVAKNIQYF	TGTGCCAGCAGCTCCCGTCCCCCGGGACTAGCGGGGGGGGTAGCCAAAAACATTCAGTACTTC
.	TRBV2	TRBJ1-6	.	CASRGEWGSSYNSPLHF	TGTGCCAGCAGGGGGGAGTGGGGAAGCTCCTATAATTCACCCCTCCACTTT
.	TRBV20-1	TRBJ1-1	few	CSAQPNRENEAFF	TGCAGTGCGCAACCCAACAGGGAGAATGAAGCTTTCTTT
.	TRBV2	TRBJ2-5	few	CASSEGREETQYF	TGTGCCAGCAGTGAGGGCAGGGAAGAGACCCAGTACTTC
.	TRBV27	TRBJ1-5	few	CASSLFKDSNQPQHF	TGTGCCAGCAGTTTATTCAAGGATAGCAATCAGCCCCAGCATTTT
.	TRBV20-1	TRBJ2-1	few	CSLLHAEGSNEQFF	TGCAGTCTCCTACATGCGGAGGGTAGCAATGAGCAGTTCTTC
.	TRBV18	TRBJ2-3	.	CASSPQTSDTQYF	TGTGCCAGCTCACCACAGACCTCGGATACGCAGTATTTT
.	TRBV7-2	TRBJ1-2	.	CASSLASGRGGYTF	TGTGCCAGCAGCTTAGCGTCAGGGAGGGGTGGCTACACCTTC
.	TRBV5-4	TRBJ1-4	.	CASSLEGDSGVELFF	TGTGCCAGCAGCTTGGAAGGGGACTCGGGGGTCGAACTGTTTTTT
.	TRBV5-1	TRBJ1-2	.	CASSLGEGNGYTF	TGCGCCAGCAGCTTGGGAGAGGGGAATGGCTACACCTTC
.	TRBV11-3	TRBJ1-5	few	CASSLGQPQHF	TGTGCCAGCAGCTTAGGTCAGCCCCAGCATTTT
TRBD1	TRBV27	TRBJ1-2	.	CASSYRQGTLYGYTF	TGTGCCAGCAGTTACAGACAGGGGACCCTCTATGGCTACACCTTC
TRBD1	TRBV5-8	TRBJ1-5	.	CASRWTGNSNQPQHF	TGTGCCAGCAGGTGGACAGGGAATAGCAATCAGCCCCAGCATTTT
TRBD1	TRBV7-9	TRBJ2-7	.	CASSSLRDSSYEQYF	TGTGCCAGCAGCAGCCTCCGGGACAGTTCCTACGAGCAGTACTTC
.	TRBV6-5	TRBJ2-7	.	CASSYSLTVGTYEQYF	TGTGCCAGCAGTTACTCGCTGACAGTAGGAACCTACGAGCAGTACTTC
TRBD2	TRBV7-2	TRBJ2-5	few	CASSSRLAGVRETQYF	TGTGCCAGCAGCTCCAGACTAGCGGGAGTACGAGAGACCCAGTACTTC
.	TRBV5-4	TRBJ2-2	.	CASSPGRPDTGELFF	TGTGCCAGCAGCCCCGGTCGGCCGGACACCGGGGAGCTGTTTTTT
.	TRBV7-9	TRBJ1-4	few	CASSFGGGTNEKLFF	TGTGCCAGCAGCTTCGGTGGGGGTACTAATGAAAAACTGTTTTTT
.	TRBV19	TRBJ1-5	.	CASSIEGRGNQPQHF	TGTGCCAGTAGTATAGAGGGCAGGGGCAATCAGCCCCAGCATTTT
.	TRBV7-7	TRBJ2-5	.	CASSPLGGVETQYF	TGTGCCAGCAGCCCCCTGGGGGGCGTCGAGACCCAGTACTTC
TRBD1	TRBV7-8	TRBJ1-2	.	CASSLVGGGNGYTF	TGTGCCAGCAGCTTAGTTGGAGGGGGCAATGGCTACACCTTC
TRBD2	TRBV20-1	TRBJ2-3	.	CSARDSFRTSGSTDTQYF	TGCAGTGCTAGAGATTCGTTTAGGACTAGCGGGAGCACAGATACGCAGTATTTT
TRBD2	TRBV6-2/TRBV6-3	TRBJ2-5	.	CASSYPTSGIETQYF	TGTGCCAGCAGTTACCCGACTAGCGGCATAGAGACCCAGTACTTC
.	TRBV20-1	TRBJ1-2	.	CSARVSRAPNYGYTF	TGCAGTGCTAGAGTAAGCAGGGCACCTAACTATGGCTACACCTTC
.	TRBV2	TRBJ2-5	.	CASSDMAQETQYF	TGTGCCAGCAGTGACATGGCCCAAGAGACCCAGTACTTC
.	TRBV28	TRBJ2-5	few	CATLGGPETQYF	TGTGCCACCCTTGGGGGGCCCGAGACCCAGTACTTC
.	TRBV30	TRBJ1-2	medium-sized	CAWIQASNYGYTF	TGTGCCTGGATCCAGGCTTCTAACTATGGCTACACCTTC